One and the same sample provided the 18 T cell receptor beta chains below, sequenced in a study of shared clonotypes between healthy human individuals. Libraries were prepared by immunoSEQ multiplex PCR; TCRdb keeps only in-frame clonotypes and omits some of them. The profile covers roughly 2.1 million clones, with about 92% appearing a single time and about 1.8% taken by the ten largest. Naive CD8 cells lacked CD45RO and underwent positive selection for CCR7, leaving out terminally differentiated effector memory CD45RA+ cells. Material for sequencing was naive CD8+ T cells from PBMCs. The source of these receptors is a man aged 18 to 29 in good health. Some clones in this sample may be carry-over from other donors' samples.

V and J are TRBV27 and TRBJ2-6, with D perhaps TRBD1 or TRBD2 (5 bases each). Per the germline V gene, CDR1 is MNHEY and CDR2 is SMNVEV (reference sequence). This CDR3 comprises 17 residues. Trimming removed 2 bases from V and 4 bases from J, with 15 bases in between. CDR3 protein: CASSLDVSGTGANVLTF. The DNA of the CDR3 is TGTGCCAGCAGTTTAGATGTTTCGGGGACCGGGGCCAACGTCCTGACTTTC. Drawing the rest from reference TRBV27 and TRBJ2-6, the complete variable domain is EAQVTQNPRYLITVTGKKLTVTCSQNMNHEYMSWYRQDPGLGLRQIYYSMNVEVTDKGDVPEGYKVSRKEKRNFPLILESPSPNQTSLYFCASSLDVSGTGANVLTFGAGSRLTVL.

V and J are TRBV28 and TRBJ2-2, with 9 bases lining up with TRBD2. The CDR3 has 17 amino acids. V dropped 5 bases and J dropped 6; count of bases not matched to a gene: 13. Germline V gives CDR1 MDHEN, CDR2 SYDVKM. The chain's CDR3 is CASSGPLGGRDAGELFF. The CDR3 nucleotides read TGTGCCAGCAGTGGGCCCCTAGGCGGGAGGGACGCCGGGGAGCTGTTTTTT.

This clone was found once. This chain connects TRBV2 to TRBJ2-7; D ambiguous. From germline, CDR1 is SNHLY and CDR2 FYNNEI. The germline V and J ends were trimmed by 7 bases and 4 bases, with 11 bases remaining between them. The CDR3 is 12 amino acids. In nucleotides, the CDR3 is TGTGCCAGCAATTCCCCCAGATACGAGCAGTACTTC. This translates into CASNSPRYEQYF.

This chain joins TRBV6-5 and TRBJ1-2, with D possibly matching TRBD1 (5 bases). CDR3 size: 15 residues. Germline values: CDR1 MNHEY, CDR2 SVGAGI. Trimming took off 4 bases at V and 2 bases at J, with 14 bases between the two ends. CDR3 sequence (DNA): TGTGCCAGCAGTTCCAGGGAGGCAGGCAACTATGGCTACACCTTC. This sequence encodes CASSSREAGNYGYTF.

DNA for the CDR3: TGTGCCATCTTACTAACTCCATCCGGGGAGCTGTTTTTT. It translates to CAILLTPSGELFF. The chain joins TRBV10-3 to TRBJ2-2; D gene unclear. The germline CDR1 and CDR2 sequences are ENHRY and SYGVKD. V was cut by 8 bases and J by 6 bases, with 13 bases left in between. The CDR3 runs to 13 residues.

J is TRBJ1-2 and V is TRBV28, with TRBD1 matching over 7 bases. Germline CDR1 and CDR2: MDHEN and SYDVKM. The CDR3 totals 14 residues. The V segment lost 6 bases and the J segment 7 bases; nucleotides outside the gene matches: 11. The CDR3 DNA is TGTGCCAGCAGGCCCACAGGGGCCCTTAGTGGCTACACCTTC. This gives the protein CASRPTGALSGYTF.

This clone was seen only once. The identical CDR3 is also encoded by other nucleotide sequences in the sample. J is TRBJ2-7 and V is TRBV7-9; D unclear. V dropped 1 base and J dropped 5 bases, with 6 bases sitting between them. CDR3 length: 12 amino acids. Germline V gives CDR1 SEHNR, CDR2 FQNEAQ (reference sequence). The CDR3 reads CASSLEGNEQYF. In DNA form, the CDR3 reads TGTGCCAGCAGCTTAGAGGGAAACGAGCAGTACTTC.

This clone was observed a single time. The chain employs TRBV7-8 and TRBJ1-2, with 8 bases identical to TRBD1. The V gene's germline CDR1 is SGHVS and CDR2 FQNEAQ. The CDR3 totals 17 residues. Germline trimming cut 5 bases from V and 2 bases from J; bases unmatched to any gene: 13. The CDR3 loop is CASSPPRTGTGNYGYTF. CDR3 sequence (DNA): TGTGCCAGCAGCCCACCACGTACCGGGACAGGAAACTATGGCTACACCTTC.

J is TRBJ1-1 and V is TRBV29-1; tentative D call: TRBD1 (6 bases). Germline-derived CDR1 and CDR2 are SQVTM and ANQGSEA. V was trimmed by 3 bases and J by 3 bases, leaving 14 bases between them. The CDR3 has 14 amino acids. The CDR3 spells CSVDGQWGDTEAFF. The CDR3 coding sequence is TGCAGCGTTGATGGACAGTGGGGGGACACTGAAGCTTTCTTT.

The chain combines TRBV7-8 with TRBJ2-3; 9 bases fit TRBD1. Trimming removed 5 bases from V and 3 bases from J; junction bases left unmatched: 6. This CDR3 comprises 15 residues. CDR1 and CDR2 (germline): SGHVS, FQNEAQ. The CDR3 loop reads CASSLGQGITDTQYF. The CDR3 region has the DNA TGTGCCAGCAGCCTCGGACAGGGGATAACAGATACGCAGTATTTT.

This chain uses TRBV27 with TRBJ2-1; TRBD2 matches at 7 bases. Trimming removed 11 bases from V and 1 base from J; junction bases left unmatched: 8. This CDR3 is built from 14 residues. From germline, CDR1 is MNHEY and CDR2 SMNVEV (reference sequence). The CDR3 nucleotides read TGTGCCGCGAGGTGGGGGGGGTCCTACAATGAGCAGTTCTTC. Protein sequence: CAARWGGSYNEQFF.

The chain combines TRBV9 with TRBJ2-7; maybe TRBD1 (6 bases). The length of the CDR3 is 15 residues. V was shortened by 4 bases and J by 3 bases, with 17 bases between the two germline ends. Germline V gene sequence: CDR1 SGDLS, CDR2 YYNGEE. CDR3 sequence (DNA): TGTGCCAGCAGCCAAACCGGGACAAGCAGCTACGAGCAGTACTTC. Residues: CASSQTGTSSYEQYF. Filled out from reference TRBV9 and TRBJ2-7, the complete variable domain reads DSGVTQTPKHLITATGQRVTLRCSPRSGDLSVYWYQQSLDQGLQFLIQYYNGEERAKGNILERFSAQQFPDLHSELNLSSLELGDSALYFCASSQTGTSSYEQYFGPGTRLTVT.

The rearrangement joins TRBV11-2 to TRBJ2-7; perhaps TRBD1 as D (6 bases). This CDR3 is built from 17 residues. Trimming stripped 5 bases from V and 1 base from J, with 21 bases between. Germline CDR1 and CDR2: SGHAT and FQNNGV. CDR3 residues: CASSKEGDNTISYEQYF. CDR3 DNA sequence: TGTGCCAGCAGCAAAGAGGGGGACAATACGATTTCCTACGAGCAGTACTTC.

The rearrangement links TRBV28 to TRBJ2-1; a weak D match, TRBD1 (5 bases). From germline, CDR1 is MDHEN and CDR2 SYDVKM. V shed 3 bases and J shed 7 bases, with 13 bases lying between them. The CDR3 is 14 residues long. The CDR3 region is CASSFAPGNNEQFF. The CDR3, as DNA: TGTGCCAGCAGTTTTGCCCCAGGGAATAATGAGCAGTTCTTC.

The V gene is TRBV4-1, the J gene TRBJ2-5; D might be TRBD2 (6 bases). The CDR3 extends over 14 amino acids. The ends were cut back, 8 bases at V and 5 bases at J, with 18 bases in the middle. The germline gives CDR1 MGHRA, CDR2 YSYEKL. The CDR3 DNA reads TGCGCCAGCGGAGGGCCGGGCTTACAGGAGACCCAGTACTTC. It yields the protein CASGGPGLQETQYF.

This clone was counted between two and nine times. The rearrangement uses TRBV29-1 and TRBJ2-1; 9 positions agree with TRBD2. The CDR3 extends over 12 amino acids. V lost 8 bases and J lost 9; bases outside the gene matches: 8. Germline assignment: CDR1 SQVTM and CDR2 ANQGSEA. Written as DNA, the CDR3 is TGCAGCACCGGACTAGCGCTAGGTGAGCAGTTCTTC. Translating gives CSTGLALGEQFF.

The rearrangement joins TRBV6-5 to TRBJ1-2; TRBD1 is a possible D gene (5 bases). The germline V gene encodes CDR1 MNHEY and CDR2 SVGAGI. The CDR3 sequence is 13 residues long. V lost 7 bases and J lost 4, with 13 bases in between. CDR3 region: CASKVGGGYGYTF. The CDR3, as DNA: TGTGCCAGCAAGGTGGGGGGAGGCTATGGCTACACCTTC.

CDR3 in amino acids: CASSLLTGSGSNQPQHF. The CDR3 nucleotides read TGTGCCAGCAGTTTATTGACAGGTAGTGGGAGCAATCAGCCCCAGCATTTT. The rearrangement joins TRBV28 to TRBJ1-5; tentatively, D is TRBD1 (6 bases). Germline V lookup: CDR1 MDHEN, CDR2 SYDVKM. This CDR3 is 17 amino acids long. Trimming took 1 base from V and 1 from J, leaving 14 bases between them.